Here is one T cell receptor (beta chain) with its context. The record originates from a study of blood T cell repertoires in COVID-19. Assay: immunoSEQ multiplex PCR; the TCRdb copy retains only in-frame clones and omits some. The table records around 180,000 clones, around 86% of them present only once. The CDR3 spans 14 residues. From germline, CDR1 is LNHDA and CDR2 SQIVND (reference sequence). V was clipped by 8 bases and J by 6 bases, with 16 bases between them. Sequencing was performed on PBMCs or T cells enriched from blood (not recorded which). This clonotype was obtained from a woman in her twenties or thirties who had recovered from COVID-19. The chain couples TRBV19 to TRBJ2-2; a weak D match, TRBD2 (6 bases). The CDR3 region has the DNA TGTGCCAGTTTGGAGGGAGCGTATGCCGGGGAGCTGTTTTTT. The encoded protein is CASLEGAYAGELFF.